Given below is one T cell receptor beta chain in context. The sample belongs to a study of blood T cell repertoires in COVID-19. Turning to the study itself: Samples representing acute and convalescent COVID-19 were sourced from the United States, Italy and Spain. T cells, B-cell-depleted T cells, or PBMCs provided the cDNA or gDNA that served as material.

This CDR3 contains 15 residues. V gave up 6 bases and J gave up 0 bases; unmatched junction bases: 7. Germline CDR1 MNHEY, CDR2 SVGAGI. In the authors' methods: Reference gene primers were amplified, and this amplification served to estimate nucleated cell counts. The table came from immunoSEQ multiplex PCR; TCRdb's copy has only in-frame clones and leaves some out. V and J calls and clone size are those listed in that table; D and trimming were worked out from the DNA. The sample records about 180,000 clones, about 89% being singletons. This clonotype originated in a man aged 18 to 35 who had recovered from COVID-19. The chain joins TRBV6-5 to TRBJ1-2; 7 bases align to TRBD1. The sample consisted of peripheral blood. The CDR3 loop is CASRRDRETNYGYTF. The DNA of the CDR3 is TGTGCCAGCAGGCGGGACAGAGAGACTAACTATGGCTACACCTTC.